This entry describes one T cell receptor beta chain. The sample comes from a study of sequential checkpoint blockade in melanoma. Across the study: Randomization was 1:1 between first-line nivolumab→ipilimumab and ipilimumab→nivolumab.

Libraries were prepared by immunoSEQ multiplex PCR; TCRdb keeps only in-frame clonotypes and omits some of them. The sample records 40,000 or so clones, 86% being singletons. Germline V CDR1 and CDR2: SGHNT, YENEEA. J gave up 0 bases and V 5 bases, and 4 bases lay outside the gene matches. This CDR3 is 14 amino acids long. Sample treatment: randomized to nivolumab then ipilimumab (arm A) or the reverse (arm B). None of the patients previously received DNA-damaging chemotherapy. The sequencing here drew on CD8+ T cells sorted from blood (inferred from file names), taken from a patient given nivolumab and ipilimumab in sequence. This TCR came from a human donor with melanoma. The chain uses TRBV11-3 and TRBJ2-7, with TRBD2 matching over 7 bases. The CDR3: CASSSGTSSYEQYV. The CDR3 DNA reads as TGTGCCAGCAGCAGCGGGACGAGCTCCTACGAGCAGTACGTC.